This T cell receptor beta chain was identified during a study of T cell clonality in common variable immunodeficiency. Study observations and caveats: TCRbeta clonality was increased in CVID versus healthy controls. Reportedly, TCR beta sequences from common variable immunodeficiency showed fewer deletions and N-nucleotide insertions. T cell subpopulation sequencing would be needed to explain CVID clonality.

CVID and control samples used equivalent genomic DNA input. Generated by immunoSEQ multiplex PCR, the TCRdb table keeps only in-frame clones and is missing some. Captured here are about 43,000 clones, none seen once; the top ten comprise about 1.9%. This clone was counted at least ten times. Its target is not known. The read ends 3 residues early relative to the CDR3; the germline J gene fills the gap. CDR3 size: 13 residues. Germline V gene lookup returns CDR1 SQVTM and CDR2 ANQGSEA. Trimming left V 0 bases short and J 1 base short, with 6 bases between. The receptor was isolated from a person between 18 and 75 years old in good health. Sequenced material: peripheral blood mononuclear cells. The V and J genes are TRBV29-1 and TRBJ2-5, with a possible D match to TRBD1 (5 bases). The sequenced CDR3 bases are TGCAGCGTTGAAGAGACAGCCCAAGAGACC. This sequence encodes CSVEETAQET. The entire CDR3 reads CSVEETAQETQYF. Variable domain in full (rest from reference TRBV29-1 and TRBJ2-5): SAVISQKPSRDICQRGTSLTIQCQVDSQVTMMFWYRQQPGQSLTLIATANQGSEATYESGFVIDKFPISRPNLTFSTLTVSNMSPEDSSIYLCSVEETAQETQYFGPGTRLLVL.